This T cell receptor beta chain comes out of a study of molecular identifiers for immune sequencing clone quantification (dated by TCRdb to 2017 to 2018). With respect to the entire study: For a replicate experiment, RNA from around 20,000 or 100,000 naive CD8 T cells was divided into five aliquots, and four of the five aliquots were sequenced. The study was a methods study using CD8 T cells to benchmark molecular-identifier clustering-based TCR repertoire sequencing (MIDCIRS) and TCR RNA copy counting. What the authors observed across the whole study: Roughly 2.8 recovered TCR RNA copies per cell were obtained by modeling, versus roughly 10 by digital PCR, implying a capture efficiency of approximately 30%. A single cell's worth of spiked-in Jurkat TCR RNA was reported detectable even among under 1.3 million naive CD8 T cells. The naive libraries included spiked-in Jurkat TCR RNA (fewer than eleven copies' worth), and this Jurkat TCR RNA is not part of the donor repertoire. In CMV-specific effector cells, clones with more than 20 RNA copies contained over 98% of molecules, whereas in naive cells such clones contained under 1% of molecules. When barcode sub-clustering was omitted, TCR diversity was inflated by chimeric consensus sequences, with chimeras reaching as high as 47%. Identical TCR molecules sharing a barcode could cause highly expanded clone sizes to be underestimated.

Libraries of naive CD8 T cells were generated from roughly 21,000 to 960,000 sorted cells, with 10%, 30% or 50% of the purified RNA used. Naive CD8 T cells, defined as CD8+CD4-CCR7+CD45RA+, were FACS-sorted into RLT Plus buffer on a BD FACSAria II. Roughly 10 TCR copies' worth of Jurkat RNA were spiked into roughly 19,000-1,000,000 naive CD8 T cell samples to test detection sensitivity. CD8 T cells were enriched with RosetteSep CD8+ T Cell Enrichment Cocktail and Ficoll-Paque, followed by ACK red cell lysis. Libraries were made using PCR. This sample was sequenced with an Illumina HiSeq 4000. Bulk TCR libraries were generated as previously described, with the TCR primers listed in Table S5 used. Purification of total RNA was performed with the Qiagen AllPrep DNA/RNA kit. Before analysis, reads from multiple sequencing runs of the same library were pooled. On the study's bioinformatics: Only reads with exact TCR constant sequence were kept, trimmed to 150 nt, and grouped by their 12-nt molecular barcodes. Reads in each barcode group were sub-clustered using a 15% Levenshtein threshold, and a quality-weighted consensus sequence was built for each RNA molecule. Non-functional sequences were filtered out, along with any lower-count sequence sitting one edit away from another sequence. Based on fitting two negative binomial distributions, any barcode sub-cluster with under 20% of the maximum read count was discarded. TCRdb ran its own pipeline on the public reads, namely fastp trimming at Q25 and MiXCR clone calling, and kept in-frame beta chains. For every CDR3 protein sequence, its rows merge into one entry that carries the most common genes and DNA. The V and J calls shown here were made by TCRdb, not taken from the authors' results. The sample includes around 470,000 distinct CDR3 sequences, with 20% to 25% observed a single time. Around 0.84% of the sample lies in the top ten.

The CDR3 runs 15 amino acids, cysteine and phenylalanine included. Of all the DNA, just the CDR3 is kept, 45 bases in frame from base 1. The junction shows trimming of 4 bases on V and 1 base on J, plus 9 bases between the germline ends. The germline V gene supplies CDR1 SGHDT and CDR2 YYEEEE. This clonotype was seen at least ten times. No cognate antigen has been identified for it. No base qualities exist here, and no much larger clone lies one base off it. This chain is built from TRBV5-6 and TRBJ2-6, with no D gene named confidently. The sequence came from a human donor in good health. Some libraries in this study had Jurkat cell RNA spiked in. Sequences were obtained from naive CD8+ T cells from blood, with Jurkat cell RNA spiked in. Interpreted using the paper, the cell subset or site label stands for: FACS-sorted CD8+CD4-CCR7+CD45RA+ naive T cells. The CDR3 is CASSPPGSGANVLTF. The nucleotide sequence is TGTGCCAGCAGCCCCCCCGGTTCTGGGGCCAACGTCCTGACTTTC.